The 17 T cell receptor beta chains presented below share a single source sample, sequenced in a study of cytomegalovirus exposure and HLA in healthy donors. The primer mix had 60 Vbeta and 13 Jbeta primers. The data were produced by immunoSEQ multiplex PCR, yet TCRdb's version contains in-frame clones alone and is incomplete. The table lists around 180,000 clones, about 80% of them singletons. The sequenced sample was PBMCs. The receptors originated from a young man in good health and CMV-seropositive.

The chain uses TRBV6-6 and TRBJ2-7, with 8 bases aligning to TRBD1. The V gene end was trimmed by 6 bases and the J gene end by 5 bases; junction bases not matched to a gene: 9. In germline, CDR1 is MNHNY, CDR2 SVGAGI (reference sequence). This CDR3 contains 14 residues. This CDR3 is CASRTGQGRHEQYF. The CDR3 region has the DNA TGTGCCAGCAGGACTGGACAGGGTAGACACGAGCAGTACTTC.

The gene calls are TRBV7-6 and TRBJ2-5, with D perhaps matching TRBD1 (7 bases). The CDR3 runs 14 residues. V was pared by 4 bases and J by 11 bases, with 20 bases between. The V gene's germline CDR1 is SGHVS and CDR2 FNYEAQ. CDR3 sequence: CASSSGGLAREQYF. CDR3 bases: TGTGCCAGCAGCTCAGGGGGGCTAGCGAGAGAGCAGTACTTC.

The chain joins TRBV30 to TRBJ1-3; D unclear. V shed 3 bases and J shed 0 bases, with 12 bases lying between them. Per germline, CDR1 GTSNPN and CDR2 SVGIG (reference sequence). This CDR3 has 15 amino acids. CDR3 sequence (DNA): TGTGCCTGGAGAAGGAGGGAGGGCTCTGGAAACACCATATATTTT. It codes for CAWRRREGSGNTIYF.

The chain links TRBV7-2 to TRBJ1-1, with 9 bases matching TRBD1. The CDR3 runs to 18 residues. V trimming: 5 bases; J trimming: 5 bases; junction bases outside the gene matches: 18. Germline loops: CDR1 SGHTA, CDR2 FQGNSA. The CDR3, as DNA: TGTGCCAGCAGCGCCCCGCGTCCGGACAGGGGACCCTGGACTGAAGCTTTCTTT. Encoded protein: CASSAPRPDRGPWTEAFF.

The CDR3 protein is CASSTGDEQYF. The CDR3 coding sequence is TGTGCCAGCAGCACAGGAGACGAGCAGTACTTC. This sequence joins TRBV25-1 and TRBJ2-7; D may be TRBD1 (5 bases). CDR1 and CDR2 (germline): MGHDK, SYGVNS. CDR3 length: 11 residues. Trimming removed 6 bases at V and 5 bases at J, with 8 bases between.

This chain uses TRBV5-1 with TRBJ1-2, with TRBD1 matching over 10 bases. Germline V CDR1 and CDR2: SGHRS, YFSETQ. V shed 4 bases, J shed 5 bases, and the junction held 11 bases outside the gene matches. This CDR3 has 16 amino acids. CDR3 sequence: CASSGGDRGPLYGYTF. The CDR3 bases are TGCGCCAGCAGCGGGGGGGACAGGGGCCCGCTATATGGCTACACCTTC.

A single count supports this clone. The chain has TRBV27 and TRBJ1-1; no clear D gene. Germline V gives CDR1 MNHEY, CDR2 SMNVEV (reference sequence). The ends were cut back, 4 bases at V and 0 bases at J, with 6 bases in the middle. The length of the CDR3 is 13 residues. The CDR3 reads CASSSPMNTEAFF. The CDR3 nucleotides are TGTGCCAGCAGTTCCCCCATGAACACTGAAGCTTTCTTT.

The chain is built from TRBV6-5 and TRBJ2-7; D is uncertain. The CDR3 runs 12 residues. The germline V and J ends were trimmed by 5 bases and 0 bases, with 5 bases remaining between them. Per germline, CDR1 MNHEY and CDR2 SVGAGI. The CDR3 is CASSRSSYEQYF. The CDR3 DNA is TGTGCCAGCAGTAGGAGCTCCTACGAGCAGTACTTC.

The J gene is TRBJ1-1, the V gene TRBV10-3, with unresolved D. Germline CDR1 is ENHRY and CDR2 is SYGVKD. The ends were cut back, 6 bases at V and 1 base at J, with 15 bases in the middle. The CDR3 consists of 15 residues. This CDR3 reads CAIRLETVSNTEAFF. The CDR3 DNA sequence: TGTGCCATCAGGTTAGAAACGGTTTCGAACACTGAAGCTTTCTTT.

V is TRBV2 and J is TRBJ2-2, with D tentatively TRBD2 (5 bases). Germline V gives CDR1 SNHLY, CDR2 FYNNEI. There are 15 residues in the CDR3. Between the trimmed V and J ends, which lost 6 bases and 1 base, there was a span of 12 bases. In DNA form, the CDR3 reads TGTGCCAGCAGGAGGGATACCCTGAACACCGGGGAGCTGTTTTTT. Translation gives CASRRDTLNTGELFF.

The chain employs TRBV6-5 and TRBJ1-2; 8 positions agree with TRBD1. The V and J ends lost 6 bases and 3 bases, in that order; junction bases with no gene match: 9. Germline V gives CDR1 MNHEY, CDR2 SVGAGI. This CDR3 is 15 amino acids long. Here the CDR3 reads CASRSSTGDYYGYTF. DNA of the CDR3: TGTGCCAGCAGATCCTCGACAGGGGATTACTATGGCTACACCTTC.

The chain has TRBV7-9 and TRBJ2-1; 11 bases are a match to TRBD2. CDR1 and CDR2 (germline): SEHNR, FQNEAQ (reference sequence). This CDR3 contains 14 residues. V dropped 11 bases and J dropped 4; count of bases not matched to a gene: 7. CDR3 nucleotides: TGTGCCGGGAAGACTAGCGGGGAGTACAATGAGCAGTTCTTC. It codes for CAGKTSGEYNEQFF. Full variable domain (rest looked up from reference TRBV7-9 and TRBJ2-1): DTGVSQNPRHKITKRGQNVTFRCDPISEHNRLYWYRQTLGQGPEFLTYFQNEAQLEKSRLLSDRFSAERPKGSFSTLEIQRTEQGDSAMYLCAGKTSGEYNEQFFGPGTRLTVL.

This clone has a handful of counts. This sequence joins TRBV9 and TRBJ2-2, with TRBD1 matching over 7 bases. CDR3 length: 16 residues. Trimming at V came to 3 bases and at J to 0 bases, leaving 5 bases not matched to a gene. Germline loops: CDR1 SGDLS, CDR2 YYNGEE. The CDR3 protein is CASSAGQLSNTGELFF. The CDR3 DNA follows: TGTGCCAGCAGCGCGGGACAGCTCTCGAACACCGGGGAGCTGTTTTTT.

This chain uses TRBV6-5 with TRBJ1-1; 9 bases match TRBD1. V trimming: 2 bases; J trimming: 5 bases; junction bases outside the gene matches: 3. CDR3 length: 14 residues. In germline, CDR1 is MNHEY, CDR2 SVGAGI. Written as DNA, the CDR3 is TGTGCCAGCAGTTACGGGGACAGGGCGACTGAAGCTTTCTTT. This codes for CASSYGDRATEAFF.

CDR3 sequence reads: CASSLASRTEAFF. CDR3 DNA: TGTGCCAGCAGCTTAGCGTCGAGGACTGAAGCTTTCTTT. The J gene is TRBJ1-1, the V gene TRBV7-9; D is ambiguous. V gave up 0 bases and J gave up 5 bases, with 7 bases separating them. This CDR3 is built from 13 residues. Germline CDR1 and CDR2: SEHNR and FQNEAQ (reference sequence).

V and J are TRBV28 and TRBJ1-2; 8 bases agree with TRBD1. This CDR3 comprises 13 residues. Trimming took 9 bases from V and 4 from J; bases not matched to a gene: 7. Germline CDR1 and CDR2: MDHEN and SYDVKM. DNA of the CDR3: TGTGCCAGTCAAAGCGGGACAGGCTATGGCTACACCTTC. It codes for CASQSGTGYGYTF.

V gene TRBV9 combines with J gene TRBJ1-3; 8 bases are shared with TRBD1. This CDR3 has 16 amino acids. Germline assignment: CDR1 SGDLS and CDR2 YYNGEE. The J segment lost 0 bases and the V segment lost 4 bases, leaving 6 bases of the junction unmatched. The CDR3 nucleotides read TGTGCCAGCAGCCTTGGACAGGGACCCTCTGGAAACACCATATATTTT. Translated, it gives CASSLGQGPSGNTIYF.